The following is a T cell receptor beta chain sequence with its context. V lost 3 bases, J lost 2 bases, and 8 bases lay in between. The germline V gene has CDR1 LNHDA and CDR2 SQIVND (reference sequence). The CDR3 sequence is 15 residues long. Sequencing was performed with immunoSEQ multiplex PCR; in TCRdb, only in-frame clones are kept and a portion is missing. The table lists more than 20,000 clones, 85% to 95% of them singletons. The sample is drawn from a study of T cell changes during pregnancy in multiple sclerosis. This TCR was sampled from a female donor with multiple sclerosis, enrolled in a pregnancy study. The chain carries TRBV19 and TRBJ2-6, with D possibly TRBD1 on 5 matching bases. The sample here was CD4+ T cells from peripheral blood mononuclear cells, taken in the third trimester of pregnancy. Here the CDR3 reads CASSMRRAGANVLTF. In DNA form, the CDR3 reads TGTGCCAGTAGTATGCGCAGGGCTGGGGCCAACGTCCTGACTTTC.